This record concerns one TCR beta chain sequence. Its antigen is not known. The CDR3 loop spans 15 amino acids. V shed 6 bases, J shed 4 bases, and the junction held 8 bases outside the gene matches. The germline CDR1 and CDR2 sequences are MNHEY and SMNVEV (reference sequence). The data are from a study of cytomegalovirus exposure and HLA in healthy donors. Study-level background: The approximately 100 million unique TCR beta sequences, from about 170 million T cells, were found by an earlier analysis.

Study-wide findings and caveats: A later analysis associated 15,000 or so TCR beta sequences with HLA alleles at a 0.05 false discovery rate. Analyses of presence and absence presupposed an approximately uniform sequencing depth across donors.

This PCR relied on a set of 60 Vbeta primers and 13 Jbeta primers. In the original processing: In a later analysis, around 10 million of some 80 million unique beta chains occurred in at least two donors. The repertoire was sequenced with immunoSEQ multiplex PCR; TCRdb's copy has only in-frame clones and lacks some. V and J calls plus clone size are reproduced from that table; the DNA served to infer D and trimming. This sample has some 200,000 clones, with roughly 80% found just once. The sequence came from a man in his forties in good health and CMV-seropositive. Sequenced sample: PBMCs. The chain couples TRBV27 to TRBJ1-3; 8 nucleotides match TRBD1. The CDR3 DNA is TGTGCCAGCAGCCCACGGACAGGGTCAGGAAACACCATATATTTT. Translated, it gives CASSPRTGSGNTIYF.